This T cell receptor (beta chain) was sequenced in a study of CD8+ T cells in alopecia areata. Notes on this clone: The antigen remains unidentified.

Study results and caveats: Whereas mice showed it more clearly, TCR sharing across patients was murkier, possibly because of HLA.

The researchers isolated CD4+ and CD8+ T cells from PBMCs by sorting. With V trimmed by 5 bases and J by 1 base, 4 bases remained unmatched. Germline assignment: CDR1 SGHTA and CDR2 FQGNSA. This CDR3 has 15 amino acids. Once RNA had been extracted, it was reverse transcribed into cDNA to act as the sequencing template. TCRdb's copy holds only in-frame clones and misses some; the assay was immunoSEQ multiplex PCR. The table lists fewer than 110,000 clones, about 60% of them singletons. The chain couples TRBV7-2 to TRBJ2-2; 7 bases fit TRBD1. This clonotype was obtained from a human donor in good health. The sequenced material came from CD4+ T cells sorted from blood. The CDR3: CASSRRDRNTGELFF. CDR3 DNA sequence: TGTGCCAGCAGCCGCCGGGACAGGAACACCGGGGAGCTGTTTTTT.